These T cell receptor beta chains were read from a single sample in a study of T cells after yellow fever vaccination. One entry per CDR3 protein results from TCRdb running MiXCR on the 5' RACE reads. The sample lists 50,000 to 75,000 distinct CDR3 sequences; 7.1% were seen once. Sequenced here: CD8+ T cells sorted from PBMCs, sampled on the day of the first yellow fever vaccination. Receptors originate from a man younger than 35 who received the YFV17D yellow fever vaccine. The CDR3 runs from the conserved cysteine through the conserved F or W. D genes are given only for firm matches. For some rows the clone size is stated as once, few or many, or as a class when expanded; others skip it.

v_gene	abundance	j_gene	d_gene	CDR3aa	CDR3nt
TRBV11-1	-	TRBJ1-6	-	CASSSSRTGSSYNSPLHF	TGTGCCAGCAGCTCTTCTCGCACAGGGAGCTCCTATAATTCACCCCTCCACTTT
TRBV7-9	-	TRBJ2-1	-	CASSGGASYNEQFF	TGTGCCAGCAGCGGGGGGGCCTCCTACAATGAGCAGTTCTTC
TRBV3-1	few	TRBJ2-3	TRBD2	CASSTLAGGTDTQYF	TGTGCCAGCAGCACACTAGCGGGGGGGACAGATACGCAGTATTTT
TRBV12-3/TRBV12-4	many	TRBJ2-1	TRBD1	CASRQGQGIDEQFF	TGTGCCAGCAGACAGGGACAGGGAATCGATGAGCAGTTCTTC
TRBV15	-	TRBJ1-2	TRBD1	CATSIDRGFGYTF	TGTGCCACCAGCATAGACAGGGGCTTTGGCTACACCTTC
TRBV7-9	-	TRBJ2-1	-	CASSLLLVSYNEQFF	TGTGCCAGCAGCTTACTCCTCGTATCCTACAATGAGCAGTTCTTC
TRBV27	-	TRBJ2-3	-	CASSLSAGTDTQYF	TGTGCCAGCAGTTTATCGGCAGGCACAGATACGCAGTATTTT
TRBV13	-	TRBJ2-2	-	CASSLVGWSNTGELFF	TGTGCCAGCAGCTTAGTCGGATGGTCGAACACCGGGGAGCTGTTTTTT
TRBV7-8	-	TRBJ2-3	-	CASSLVGRTQYF	TGTGCCAGCAGCTTAGTGGGAAGGACGCAGTATTTT
TRBV7-9	-	TRBJ2-3	TRBD2	CASSLRTSGSTDTQYF	TGTGCCAGCAGCCTCCGGACTAGCGGGAGCACAGATACGCAGTATTTT
TRBV12-3/TRBV12-4	-	TRBJ1-5	TRBD1	CASNQGGNQPQHF	TGTGCCAGCAACCAGGGGGGGAATCAGCCCCAGCATTTT
TRBV7-6	many	TRBJ2-1	TRBD1	CASSLGPGQLNEQFF	TGTGCCAGCAGCTTGGGACCGGGACAGCTTAATGAGCAGTTCTTC
TRBV3-1	many	TRBJ2-1	TRBD1	CASSQITGGGYNEQFF	TGTGCCAGCAGCCAGATCACAGGGGGCGGCTACAATGAGCAGTTCTTC
TRBV7-6	large	TRBJ2-7	-	CASSPGYEQYF	TGTGCCAGCAGCCCCGGCTACGAGCAGTACTTC
TRBV5-4	few	TRBJ2-1	-	CASSPPLGDNEQFF	TGTGCCAGCAGCCCCCCCCTGGGTGACAATGAGCAGTTCTTC
TRBV12-3/TRBV12-4	many	TRBJ1-5	-	CASSLDQPQHF	TGTGCCAGCAGTTTGGATCAGCCCCAGCATTTT
TRBV5-4	many	TRBJ2-7	-	CASSLELGSYEQYF	TGTGCCAGCAGCTTGGAACTAGGAAGCTACGAGCAGTACTTC
TRBV5-6	-	TRBJ1-2	-	CASSWGTAGSSGYTF	TGTGCCAGCAGCTGGGGGACGGCCGGGTCATCTGGCTACACCTTC
TRBV5-1	many	TRBJ2-3	-	CASKLGARTDTQYF	TGCGCCAGCAAACTGGGGGCGCGCACAGATACGCAGTATTTT
TRBV7-9	-	TRBJ1-2	-	CASSLVVARGEGYTF	TGTGCCAGCAGCTTAGTGGTTGCCCGGGGTGAGGGCTACACCTTC
TRBV6-1	few	TRBJ1-5	-	CASSPTGGQPQHF	TGTGCCAGCAGTCCGACAGGCGGTCAGCCCCAGCATTTT
TRBV5-6	few	TRBJ1-4	-	CASSSPGVANEKLFF	TGTGCCAGCAGCTCCCCGGGGGTAGCTAATGAAAAACTGTTTTTT
TRBV20-1	-	TRBJ2-7	TRBD2	CSASRGAKRGGTYEQYF	TGCAGTGCTTCGAGGGGGGCGAAGCGGGGGGGAACCTACGAGCAGTACTTC
TRBV9	few	TRBJ1-2	-	CASSIMGAAGHGYTF	TGTGCCAGCAGCATCATGGGGGCAGCCGGTCATGGCTACACCTTC
TRBV9	many	TRBJ2-5	-	CASSGRDFGKTQYF	TGTGCCAGCAGCGGACGGGACTTCGGCAAGACCCAGTACTTC
TRBV29-1	-	TRBJ1-2	TRBD1	CSARQGLRGYTF	TGCAGCGCAAGACAGGGGCTACGCGGCTACACCTTC
TRBV28	few	TRBJ2-1	-	CASSLPTRDEQFF	TGTGCCAGCAGCCTCCCAACCCGCGATGAGCAGTTCTTC
TRBV4-1	many	TRBJ2-1	-	CASSQDRPAGGRANEQFF	TGCGCCAGCAGCCAAGATAGGCCGGCAGGGGGGCGGGCAAATGAGCAGTTCTTC
TRBV5-6	many	TRBJ2-3	TRBD2	CASSITPGRGVSEDTQYF	TGTGCCAGCAGCATCACTCCCGGGCGGGGGGTATCTGAGGATACGCAGTATTTT
TRBV29-1	few	TRBJ1-2	-	CSVERTNNDGYTF	TGCAGCGTTGAAAGGACCAACAACGATGGCTACACCTTC
TRBV4-1	few	TRBJ1-1	-	CASSPLGEGTEAFF	TGCGCCAGCAGCCCCCTCGGAGAGGGGACTGAAGCTTTCTTT
TRBV27	few	TRBJ2-7	-	CASSYRESYEQYF	TGTGCCAGCAGTTACAGGGAGTCCTACGAGCAGTACTTC
TRBV7-9	few	TRBJ2-2	-	CASSSPPGHLSTGELFF	TGTGCCAGCAGCTCCCCACCGGGACATCTATCCACCGGGGAGCTGTTTTTT
TRBV7-2	-	TRBJ2-7	-	CASSLSGLRTYEQYF	TGTGCCAGCAGCCTAAGCGGGCTTAGAACCTACGAGCAGTACTTC
TRBV6-2/TRBV6-3	-	TRBJ2-5	-	CASSQKMRQEETQYF	TGTGCCAGCAGTCAAAAGATGCGCCAAGAAGAGACCCAGTACTTC
TRBV6-5	-	TRBJ2-3	TRBD1	CASSYTGGSTDTQYF	TGTGCCAGCAGTTACACAGGGGGTAGCACAGATACGCAGTATTTT
TRBV4-3	many	TRBJ1-1	-	CASSQDRGGTEAFF	TGCGCCAGCAGCCAAGATCGTGGGGGCACTGAAGCTTTCTTT
TRBV6-5	many	TRBJ2-7	-	CASSYSADSAYEQYF	TGTGCCAGCAGTTACTCGGCGGACAGCGCCTACGAGCAGTACTTC
TRBV5-1	many	TRBJ2-3	-	CASSFFTGNSDTQYF	TGCGCCAGCAGCTTTTTCACCGGGAATTCAGATACGCAGTATTTT
TRBV27	many	TRBJ2-1	TRBD1	CASQNFLGTGWNEQFF	TGTGCCAGCCAGAACTTCCTCGGGACAGGGTGGAATGAGCAGTTCTTC
TRBV7-3	few	TRBJ2-1	TRBD1	CASSPGTGPYNEQFF	TGTGCCAGCAGCCCAGGGACAGGCCCCTACAATGAGCAGTTCTTC
TRBV5-5	many	TRBJ1-3	-	CASSLGGSSGNTIYF	TGTGCCAGCAGCTTAGGGGGGAGCTCTGGAAACACCATATATTTT
TRBV7-9	-	TRBJ1-1	-	CASSPGGVRPNTEAFF	TGTGCCAGCAGTCCTGGGGGTGTACGACCTAACACTGAAGCTTTCTTT
TRBV6-5	many	TRBJ2-1	TRBD2	CALGLAGGYNEQFF	TGTGCCTTAGGACTAGCGGGGGGTTACAATGAGCAGTTCTTC
TRBV24-1	many	TRBJ2-1	-	CATAQTSNEQFF	TGTGCCACCGCCCAAACATCCAATGAGCAGTTCTTC
TRBV6-5	few	TRBJ1-3	-	CASSYSAANSGNTIYF	TGTGCCAGCAGTTACTCGGCTGCGAACTCTGGAAACACCATATATTTT
TRBV18	few	TRBJ1-2	TRBD1	CASSPTGTDYGYTF	TGTGCCAGCTCACCAACCGGGACAGACTATGGCTACACCTTC
TRBV10-3	many	TRBJ2-3	-	CAISEGRASTDTQYF	TGTGCCATCAGTGAGGGCAGGGCTAGCACAGATACGCAGTATTTT
TRBV6-5	many	TRBJ1-4	TRBD1	CASSYSTPGTGEGEKLFF	TGTGCCAGCAGTTACTCGACACCTGGGACAGGGGAAGGTGAAAAACTGTTTTTT
TRBV12-3/TRBV12-4	many	TRBJ2-7	TRBD1	CASSAGQGANKGEQYF	TGTGCCAGCAGCGCGGGACAGGGGGCCAACAAGGGCGAGCAGTACTTC
TRBV5-4	few	TRBJ1-6	TRBD1	CASSPGQTVNSPLHF	TGTGCCAGCAGCCCGGGACAGACCGTTAATTCACCCCTCCACTTT
TRBV7-6	few	TRBJ2-1	-	CASSLGPGVNEQFF	TGTGCCAGCAGCTTAGGGCCGGGAGTGAATGAGCAGTTCTTC
TRBV7-6	once	TRBJ2-7	-	CASSVGGGGYEQYF	TGTGCCAGCAGCGTAGGGGGTGGGGGCTACGAGCAGTACTTC